This paragraph covers one T cell receptor beta chain sequence. No antigen is known for it. The source of the sample is a study of post-analysis software for immune sequencing data. Study overall: Courses of disease covered relapsing-remitting, secondary progressive and progressive-relapsing multiple sclerosis.

Researchers reported that TCR beta cDNA libraries carried unique molecular identifiers. Via MiXCR, TCRdb re-called the PCR reads, giving one row per CDR3 protein. The repertoire holds hundreds of thousands of distinct CDR3 sequences, with about 40% as singletons. The CDR3 consists of 15 residues. The germline V gene has CDR1 SGHKS and CDR2 YYEKEE (reference sequence). Between the trimmed V and J ends, which lost 4 bases and 4 bases, there was a span of 15 bases. General study points: Multiple sclerosis was associated with a significant reduction in normalized Chao1 diversity relative to controls. When patients were compared with controls, 4 or 5 TRBV segments were more frequent, TRBV5-6, TRBV5-1 and TRBV20-1 among them.

This TCR derives from a girl under 10 years old with multiple sclerosis. The sequenced sample was blood. The chain employs TRBV5-5 and TRBJ2-1; possibly TRBD2 for D (6 bases). The CDR3 region is CASSKRSGYYNEQFF. CDR3 in DNA: TGTGCCAGCAGCAAAAGGAGCGGGTATTACAATGAGCAGTTCTTC.